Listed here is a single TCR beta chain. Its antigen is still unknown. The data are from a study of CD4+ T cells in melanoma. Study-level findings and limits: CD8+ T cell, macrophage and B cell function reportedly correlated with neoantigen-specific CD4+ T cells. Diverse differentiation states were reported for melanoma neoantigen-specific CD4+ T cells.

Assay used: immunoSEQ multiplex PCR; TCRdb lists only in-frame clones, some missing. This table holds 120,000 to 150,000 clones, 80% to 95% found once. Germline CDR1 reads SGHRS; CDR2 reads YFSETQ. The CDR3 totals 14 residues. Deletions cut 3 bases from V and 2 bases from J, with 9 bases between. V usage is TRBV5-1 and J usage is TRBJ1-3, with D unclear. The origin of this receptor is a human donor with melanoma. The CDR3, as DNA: TGCGCCAGCAGCTCGGACGGGGCTGGAAACACCATATATTTT. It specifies CASSSDGAGNTIYF.